Below are 2 T cell receptor beta chains sequenced from a single sample in a study of blood T cell repertoires in COVID-19. Clones were sequenced by immunoSEQ multiplex PCR, and TCRdb holds only the in-frame ones, with some missing. The sample yields fewer than 200,000 clones, 87% seen once. The sample was peripheral blood. The receptors come from a woman aged 70-85 years with COVID-19, enrolled during active disease.

V and J are TRBV5-4 and TRBJ2-1, with TRBD2 identical over 7 bases. After removal of 4 bases from V and 2 bases from J, the junction contained 15 bases not matched to a gene. CDR3 length: 18 residues. CDR1 SGHNT and CDR2 YYREEE come from the germline V gene (reference sequence). The CDR3 loop reads CASSTLRTSRETYNEQFF. The CDR3 DNA reads as TGTGCCAGCAGCACACTTCGGACTAGTCGGGAGACCTACAATGAGCAGTTCTTC.

The CDR3 DNA follows: TGTGCCATCAGTGATCACGTAAGATCAAAGCGGGACCGAGGGACCCAGTACTTC. Protein: CAISDHVRSKRDRGTQYF. The chain employs TRBV10-3 and TRBJ2-5; 7 positions agree with TRBD2. Germline V gene data show CDR1 as ENHRY and CDR2 as SYGVKD. V lost 3 bases, J lost 7 bases, and 20 bases stayed unmatched. The CDR3 runs 18 residues.